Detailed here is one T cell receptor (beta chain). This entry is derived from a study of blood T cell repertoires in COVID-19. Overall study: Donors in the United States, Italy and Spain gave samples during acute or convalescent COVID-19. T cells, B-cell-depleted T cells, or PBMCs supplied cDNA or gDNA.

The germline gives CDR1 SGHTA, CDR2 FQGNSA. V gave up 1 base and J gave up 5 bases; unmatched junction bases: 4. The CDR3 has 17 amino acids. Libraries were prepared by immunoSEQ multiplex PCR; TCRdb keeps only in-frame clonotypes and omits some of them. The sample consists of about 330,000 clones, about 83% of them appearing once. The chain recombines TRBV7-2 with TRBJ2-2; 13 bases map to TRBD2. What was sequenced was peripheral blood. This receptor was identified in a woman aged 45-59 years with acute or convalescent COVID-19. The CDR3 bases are TGTGCCAGCAGCTTAGGCGGACTAGCGGGAGCAACCGGGGAGCTGTTTTTT. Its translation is CASSLGGLAGATGELFF.